A selection of T cell receptor beta chains follows, all from one sample in a study of response to subunit inactivated influenza vaccine. TCRdb independently ran MiXCR on the RT-PCR reads; one entry per CDR3 protein. The sample holds roughly 500,000 distinct CDR3 sequences, around 25% seen once. Sample: CD4+ T cells sorted from PBMCs, taken more than 4 days after vaccination. Receptor source: a man aged 50 to 60 who received an inactivated influenza vaccine. The CDR3 runs from the conserved cysteine through the conserved F or W. The order of the fields is clone size, V gene, D gene, J gene, CDR3 DNA, CDR3 protein. A D gene is named only where the DNA matches it firmly. Clone size is not always given. Where it is, it says once, few, many or a class for expanded clones.

>few|TRBV20-1|-|TRBJ1-5
TGCAGTGCCCCGGAAGGGGGTGGTGGCAATCAGCCCCAGCATTTT
CSAPEGGGGNQPQHF
>-|TRBV21-1|-|TRBJ2-7
TGTGCCAGCAGCAAGTCGAGGGTCCCCTACTACGAGCAGTACTTC
CASSKSRVPYYEQYF
>-|TRBV5-1|-|TRBJ2-7
TGCGCCAGCAGACTTTTGACGGGGAGCGCCACCTACGAGCAGTACTTC
CASRLLTGSATYEQYF
>-|TRBV5-5|-|TRBJ1-3
TGTGCCAGCAGCTTGGTCCCGGACACCTCTGGAAACACCATATATTTT
CASSLVPDTSGNTIYF
>few|TRBV6-1|-|TRBJ2-3
TGTGCCAGCAGTCCGCTTCGGGGGTCTTCAACAGATACGCAGTATTTT
CASSPLRGSSTDTQYF
>-|TRBV4-2|TRBD1|TRBJ2-1
TGTGCCAGCAGCCAAGTAGGGCAGGGGGCTAATGAGCAGTTCTTC
CASSQVGQGANEQFF
>-|TRBV20-1|TRBD2|TRBJ2-7
TGCAGTGCTAGACCGGGACTAGCCCCGGTCTACGAGCAGTACTTC
CSARPGLAPVYEQYF
>few|TRBV9|TRBD2|TRBJ2-1
TGTGCCCTTAGGCCTAGCGGGGTCTACAATGAGCAGTTCTTC
CALRPSGVYNEQFF
>few|TRBV12-3/TRBV12-4|-|TRBJ2-2
TGTGCCAGCAGTTTACGGCAGGGGCGGACCGGGGAGCTGTTTTTT
CASSLRQGRTGELFF
>-|TRBV7-9|-|TRBJ2-2
TGTGCCAGCAGCTTAGCGTCTCAGGGATGGACCGGGGAGCTGTTTTTT
CASSLASQGWTGELFF
>few|TRBV20-1|TRBD2|TRBJ2-2
TGCAGTGCTCCCCTGGCGGGGGCGAACACCGGGGAGCTGTTTTTT
CSAPLAGANTGELFF
>few|TRBV20-1|-|TRBJ2-7
TGCAGTGCCCCACACAGGGACGCCTACGAGCAGTACTTC
CSAPHRDAYEQYF
>-|TRBV7-9|TRBD2|TRBJ2-5
TGTGCCAGCAGCTTAATCAGCGGGAGGTCCCAAGAGACCCAGTACTTC
CASSLISGRSQETQYF
>-|TRBV20-1|-|TRBJ2-1
TGCAGTGCCCAACAACAGGGTGAGCAGTTCTTC
CSAQQQGEQFF
>-|TRBV7-9|TRBD2|TRBJ2-1
TGTGCCAGCAGCCCTGCCGGACTAGCCAATGAGCAGTTCTTC
CASSPAGLANEQFF
>few|TRBV5-1|-|TRBJ2-7
TGCGCCAGCAGCTTGGCCGGGCCCCCCAGCTACGAGCAGTACTTC
CASSLAGPPSYEQYF
>-|TRBV24-1|TRBD1|TRBJ2-2
TGTGCCACCAGTGATACGGGACAGTTGGTGGGGGAGCTGTTTTTT
CATSDTGQLVGELFF
>-|TRBV12-3/TRBV12-4|-|TRBJ1-5
TGTGCCAGCAGTTTTTTCACAGATAGCAATCAGCCCCAGCATTTT
CASSFFTDSNQPQHF
>-|TRBV27|-|TRBJ1-4
TGTGCCAGCAGTTTATCCAAGGGGCGTGGGGAAAAACTGTTTTTT
CASSLSKGRGEKLFF
>-|TRBV5-1|TRBD1|TRBJ1-1
TGCGCCAGCAACAGGGGACAGGGGATAGTTGCCACTGAAGCTTTCTTT
CASNRGQGIVATEAFF
>-|TRBV2|-|TRBJ2-7
TGTGCCAGCAGTGAGGGGGGCCACGAGCAGTACTTC
CASSEGGHEQYF
>-|TRBV20-1|TRBD2|TRBJ2-7
TGCAGTGCTAGAGACTGGGGGGGTCGTCTGGACGAGCAGTACTTC
CSARDWGGRLDEQYF
>-|TRBV29-1|-|TRBJ2-5
TGCAGCGGGACAGCTTCCCAAGAGACCCAGTACTTC
CSGTASQETQYF
>-|TRBV20-1|-|TRBJ2-7
TGCAGTGCCCGGGAAGAAGGCCACCCTTCCTACGAGCAGTACTTC
CSAREEGHPSYEQYF
>-|TRBV4-2|-|TRBJ1-2
TGTGCCAGCGCAGGGCAGAGTGGCTACACCTTC
CASAGQSGYTF